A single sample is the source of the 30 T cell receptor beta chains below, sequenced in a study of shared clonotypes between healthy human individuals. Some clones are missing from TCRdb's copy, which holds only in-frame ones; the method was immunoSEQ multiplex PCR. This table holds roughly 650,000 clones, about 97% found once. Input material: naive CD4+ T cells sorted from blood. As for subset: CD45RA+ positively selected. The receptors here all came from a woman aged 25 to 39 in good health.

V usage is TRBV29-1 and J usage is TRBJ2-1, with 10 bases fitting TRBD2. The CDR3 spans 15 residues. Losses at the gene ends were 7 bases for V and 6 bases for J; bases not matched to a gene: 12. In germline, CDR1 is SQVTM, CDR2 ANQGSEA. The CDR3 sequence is CSANQREGVANEQFF. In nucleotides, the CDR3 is TGCAGCGCAAACCAGCGGGAGGGGGTGGCCAATGAGCAGTTCTTC.

The CDR3: CASSPWDENTEAFF. The CDR3 bases are TGTGCCAGCTCACCTTGGGACGAGAACACTGAAGCTTTCTTT. This chain joins TRBV18 and TRBJ1-1, with D possibly being TRBD1 (5 bases). This CDR3 has 14 amino acids. Germline V CDR1 and CDR2: KGHSH, LQKENI. V was trimmed by 3 bases and J by 1 base, leaving 9 bases between them.

The CDR3 DNA follows: TGTGCCAGTAGTATAACCCGACAGGGGTTGAACTATGGCTACACCTTC. Its translation: CASSITRQGLNYGYTF. The chain links TRBV19 to TRBJ1-2; 8 nucleotides agree with TRBD1. The CDR3 extends over 16 amino acids. Germline V lookup: CDR1 LNHDA, CDR2 SQIVND (reference sequence). J lost 2 bases, V lost 2 bases, and 7 bases had no gene match.

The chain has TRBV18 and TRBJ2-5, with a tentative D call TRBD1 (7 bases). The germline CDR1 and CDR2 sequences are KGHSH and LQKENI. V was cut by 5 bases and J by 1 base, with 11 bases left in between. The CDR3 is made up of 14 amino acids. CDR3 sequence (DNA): TGTGCCAGCTCAGCGGGACAGCCCCAAGAGACCCAGTACTTC. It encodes CASSAGQPQETQYF.

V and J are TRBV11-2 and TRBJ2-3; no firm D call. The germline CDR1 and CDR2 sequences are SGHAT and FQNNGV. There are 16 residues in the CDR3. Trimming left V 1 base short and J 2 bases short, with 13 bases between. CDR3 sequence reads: CASSLVLSSTTDTQYF. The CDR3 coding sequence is TGTGCCAGCAGCTTAGTGTTATCGTCGACCACAGATACGCAGTATTTT.

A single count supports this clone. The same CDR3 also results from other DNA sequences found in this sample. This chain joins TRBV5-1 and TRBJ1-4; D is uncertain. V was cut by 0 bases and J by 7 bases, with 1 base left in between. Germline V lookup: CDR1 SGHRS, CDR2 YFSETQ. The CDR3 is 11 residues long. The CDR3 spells CASSLGEKLFF. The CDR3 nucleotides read TGCGCCAGCAGCTTGGGTGAAAAACTGTTTTTT.

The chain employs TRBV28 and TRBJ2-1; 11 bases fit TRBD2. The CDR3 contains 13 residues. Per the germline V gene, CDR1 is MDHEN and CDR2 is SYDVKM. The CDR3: CATELAGELEQFF. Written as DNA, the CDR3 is TGTGCTACCGAACTAGCGGGAGAACTTGAGCAGTTCTTC.

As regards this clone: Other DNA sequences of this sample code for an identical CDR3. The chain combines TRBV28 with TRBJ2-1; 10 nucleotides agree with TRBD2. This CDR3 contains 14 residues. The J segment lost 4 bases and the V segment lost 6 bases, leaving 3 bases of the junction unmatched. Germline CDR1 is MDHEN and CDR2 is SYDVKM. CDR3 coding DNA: TGTGCCAGCAGCCTAGCGGGAGCATACAATGAGCAGTTCTTC. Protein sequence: CASSLAGAYNEQFF.

The CDR3 region is CASSLADGGEQFF. The CDR3 coding sequence is TGTGCCAGCAGCTTGGCCGACGGGGGTGAGCAGTTCTTC. The chain has TRBV5-4 and TRBJ2-1; D is perhaps TRBD2 (6 bases). The CDR3 has 13 amino acids. Germline V CDR1 and CDR2: SGHNT, YYREEE (reference sequence). The V end lost 0 bases, the J end lost 9 bases, and 10 bases lay between the germline ends. The whole variable domain, remainder taken from reference TRBV5-4 and TRBJ2-1, is ETGVTQSPTHLIKTRGQQVTLRCSSQSGHNTVSWYQQALGQGPQFIFQYYREEENGRGNFPPRFSGLQFPNYSSELNVNALELDDSALYLCASSLADGGEQFFGPGTRLTVL.

CDR3 nucleotides: TGTGCCAGCAGCTTGGGGCAGGGTTGGGAGACCCAGTACTTC. Encoded protein: CASSLGQGWETQYF. The chain combines TRBV11-3 with TRBJ2-5, with a possible D match to TRBD1 (5 bases). Germline lookup yields CDR1 SGHNT and CDR2 YENEEA. Trimming took 3 bases from V and 5 from J, leaving 13 bases between them. The CDR3 has 14 residues.

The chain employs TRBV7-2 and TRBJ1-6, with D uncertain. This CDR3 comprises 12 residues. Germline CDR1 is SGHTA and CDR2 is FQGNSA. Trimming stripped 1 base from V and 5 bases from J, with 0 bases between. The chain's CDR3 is CASSLDNSPLHF. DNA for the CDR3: TGTGCCAGCAGCTTAGATAATTCACCCCTCCACTTT.

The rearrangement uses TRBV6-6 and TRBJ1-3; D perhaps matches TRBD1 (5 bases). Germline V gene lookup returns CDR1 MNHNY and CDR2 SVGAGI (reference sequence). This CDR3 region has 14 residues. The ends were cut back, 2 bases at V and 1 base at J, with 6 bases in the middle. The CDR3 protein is CASSYQGSGNTIYF. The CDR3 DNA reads TGTGCCAGCAGTTACCAGGGTTCTGGAAACACCATATATTTT.

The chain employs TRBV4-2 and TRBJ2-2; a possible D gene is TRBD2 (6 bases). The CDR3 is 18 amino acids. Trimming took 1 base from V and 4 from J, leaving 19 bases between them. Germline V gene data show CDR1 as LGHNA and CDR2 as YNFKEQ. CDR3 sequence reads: CASSQGGSPGAVTGELFF. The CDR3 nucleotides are TGTGCCAGCAGCCAAGGGGGTTCTCCGGGAGCGGTCACCGGGGAGCTGTTTTTT.

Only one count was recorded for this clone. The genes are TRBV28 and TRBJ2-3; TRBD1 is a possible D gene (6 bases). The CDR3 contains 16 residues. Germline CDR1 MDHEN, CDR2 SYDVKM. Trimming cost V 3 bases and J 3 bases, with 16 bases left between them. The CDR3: CASSFLGRGETDTQYF. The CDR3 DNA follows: TGTGCCAGCAGTTTCCTGGGCAGGGGTGAAACAGATACGCAGTATTTT.

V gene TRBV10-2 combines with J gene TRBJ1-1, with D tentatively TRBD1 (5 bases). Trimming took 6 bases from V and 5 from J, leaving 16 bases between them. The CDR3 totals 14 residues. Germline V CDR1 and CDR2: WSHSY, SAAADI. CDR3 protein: CASRDTVRWTEAFF. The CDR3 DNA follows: TGCGCCAGCAGGGACACGGTTCGTTGGACTGAAGCTTTCTTT.

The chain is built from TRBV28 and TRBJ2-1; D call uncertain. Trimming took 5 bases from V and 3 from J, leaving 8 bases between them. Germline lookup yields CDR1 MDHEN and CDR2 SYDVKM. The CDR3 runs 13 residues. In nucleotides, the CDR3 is TGTGCCAGCAGTCGGCCGAGCTACAATGAGCAGTTCTTC. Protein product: CASSRPSYNEQFF.

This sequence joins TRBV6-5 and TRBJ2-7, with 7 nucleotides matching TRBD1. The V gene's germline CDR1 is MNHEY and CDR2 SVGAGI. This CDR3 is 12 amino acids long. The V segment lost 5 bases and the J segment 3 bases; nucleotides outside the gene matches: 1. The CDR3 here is CASSGDSYEQYF. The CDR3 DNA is TGTGCCAGCAGTGGGGACAGCTACGAGCAGTACTTC.

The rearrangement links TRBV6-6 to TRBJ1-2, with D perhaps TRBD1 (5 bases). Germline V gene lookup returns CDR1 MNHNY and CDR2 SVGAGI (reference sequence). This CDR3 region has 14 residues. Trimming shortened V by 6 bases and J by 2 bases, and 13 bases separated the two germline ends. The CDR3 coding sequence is TGTGCCAGCAGGGGGACGGGCCACAACTATGGCTACACCTTC. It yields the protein CASRGTGHNYGYTF.

The CDR3 sequence: CASSQSTGELFF. The CDR3 nucleotides are TGTGCCAGCAGCCAGTCCACCGGGGAGCTGTTTTTT. The genes are TRBV6-6 and TRBJ2-2; no definite D call. Trimming removed 6 bases at V and 4 bases at J, with 6 bases between. The CDR3 runs 12 residues. Germline CDR1 MNHNY, CDR2 SVGAGI (reference sequence).

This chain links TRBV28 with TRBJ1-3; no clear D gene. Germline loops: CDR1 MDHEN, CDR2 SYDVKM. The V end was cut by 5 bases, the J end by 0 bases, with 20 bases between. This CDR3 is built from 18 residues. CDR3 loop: CASSPPRPRKSSGNTIYF. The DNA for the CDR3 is TGTGCCAGCAGTCCCCCCCGCCCCAGAAAAAGCTCTGGAAACACCATATATTTT. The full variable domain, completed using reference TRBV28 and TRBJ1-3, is DVKVTQSSRYLVKRTGEKVFLECVQDMDHENMFWYRQDPGLGLRLIYFSYDVKMKEKGDIPEGYSVSREKKERFSLILESASTNQTSMYLCASSPPRPRKSSGNTIYFGEGSWLTVV.

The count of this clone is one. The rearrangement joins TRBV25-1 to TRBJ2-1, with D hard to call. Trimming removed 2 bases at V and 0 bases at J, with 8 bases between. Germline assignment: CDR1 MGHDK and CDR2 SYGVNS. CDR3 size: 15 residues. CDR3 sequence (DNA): TGTGCCAGCAGTGAAGCGGCAAGCTCCTACAATGAGCAGTTCTTC. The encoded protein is CASSEAASSYNEQFF. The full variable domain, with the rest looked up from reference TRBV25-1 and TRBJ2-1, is EADIYQTPRYLVIGTGKKITLECSQTMGHDKMYWYQQDPGMELHLIHYSYGVNSTEKGDLSSESTVSRIRTEHFPLTLESARPSHTSQYLCASSEAASSYNEQFFGPGTRLTVL.

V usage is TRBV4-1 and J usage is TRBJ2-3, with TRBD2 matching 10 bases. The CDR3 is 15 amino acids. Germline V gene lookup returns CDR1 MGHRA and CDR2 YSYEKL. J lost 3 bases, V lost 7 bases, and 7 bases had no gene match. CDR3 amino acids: CASTKREGLTDTQYF. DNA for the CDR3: TGCGCCAGCACCAAGCGGGAGGGCCTAACAGATACGCAGTATTTT.

The CDR3 spells CASSLDRNTQYF. Written as DNA, the CDR3 is TGTGCCAGCAGCTTAGATAGGAATACGCAGTATTTT. The V gene is TRBV11-3, the J gene TRBJ2-3, with D uncertain. The V and J ends lost 0 bases and 7 bases respectively, with 5 bases between them. The CDR3 has 12 amino acids. Per the germline V gene, CDR1 is SGHNT and CDR2 is YENEEA.

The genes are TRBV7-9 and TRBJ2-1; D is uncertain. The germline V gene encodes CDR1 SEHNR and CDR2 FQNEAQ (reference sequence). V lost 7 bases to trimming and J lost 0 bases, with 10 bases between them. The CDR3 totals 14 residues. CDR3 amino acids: CASTASHSYNEQFF. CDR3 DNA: TGTGCCAGCACTGCAAGCCACTCCTACAATGAGCAGTTCTTC.

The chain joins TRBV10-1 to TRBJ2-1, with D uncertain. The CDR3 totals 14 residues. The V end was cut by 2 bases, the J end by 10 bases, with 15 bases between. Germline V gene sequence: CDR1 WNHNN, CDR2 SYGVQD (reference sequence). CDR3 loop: CASSEAPSSGEQFF. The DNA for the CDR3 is TGCGCCAGCAGTGAGGCTCCTTCTTCCGGGGAGCAGTTCTTC.

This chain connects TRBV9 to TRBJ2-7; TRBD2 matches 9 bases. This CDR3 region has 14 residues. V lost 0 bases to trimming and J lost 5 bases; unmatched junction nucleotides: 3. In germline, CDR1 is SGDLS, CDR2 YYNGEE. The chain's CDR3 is CASSVASGRNEQYF. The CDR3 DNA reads TGTGCCAGCAGCGTAGCCAGCGGGAGGAACGAGCAGTACTTC.

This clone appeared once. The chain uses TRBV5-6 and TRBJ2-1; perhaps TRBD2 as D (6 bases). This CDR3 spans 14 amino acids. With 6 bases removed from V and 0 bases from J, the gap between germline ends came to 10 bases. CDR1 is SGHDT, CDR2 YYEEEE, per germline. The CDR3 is CASNGRGSYNEQFF. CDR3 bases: TGTGCCAGCAACGGGAGAGGCTCCTACAATGAGCAGTTCTTC.

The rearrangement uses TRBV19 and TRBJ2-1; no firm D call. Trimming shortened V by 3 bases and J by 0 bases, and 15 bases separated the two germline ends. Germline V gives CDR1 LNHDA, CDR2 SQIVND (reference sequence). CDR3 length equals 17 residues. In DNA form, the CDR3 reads TGTGCCAGTAGTATCTTCGGTCGACCGAGCTCCTACAATGAGCAGTTCTTC. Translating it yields CASSIFGRPSSYNEQFF.

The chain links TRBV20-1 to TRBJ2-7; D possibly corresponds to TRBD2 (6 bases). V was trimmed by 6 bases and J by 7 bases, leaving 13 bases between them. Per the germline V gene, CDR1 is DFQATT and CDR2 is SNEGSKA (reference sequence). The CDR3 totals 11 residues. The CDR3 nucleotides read TGCAGTGCGCCGCGGGAATGGGAGCAGTACTTC. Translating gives CSAPREWEQYF.

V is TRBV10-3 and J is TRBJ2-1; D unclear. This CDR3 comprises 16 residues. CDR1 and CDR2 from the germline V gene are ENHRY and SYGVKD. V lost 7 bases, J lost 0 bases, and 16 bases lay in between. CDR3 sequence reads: CAITQGPPSSYNEQFF. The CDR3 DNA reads TGTGCCATCACCCAAGGGCCGCCGAGCTCCTACAATGAGCAGTTCTTC.